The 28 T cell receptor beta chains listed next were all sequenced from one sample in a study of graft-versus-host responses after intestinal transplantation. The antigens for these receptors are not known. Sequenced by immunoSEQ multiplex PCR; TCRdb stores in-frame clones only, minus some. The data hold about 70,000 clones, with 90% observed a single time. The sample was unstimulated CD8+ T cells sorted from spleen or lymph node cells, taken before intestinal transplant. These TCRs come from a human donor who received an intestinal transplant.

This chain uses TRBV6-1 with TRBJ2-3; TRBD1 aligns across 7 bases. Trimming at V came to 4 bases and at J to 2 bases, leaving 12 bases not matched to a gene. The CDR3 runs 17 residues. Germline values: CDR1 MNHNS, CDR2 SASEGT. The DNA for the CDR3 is TGTGCCAGCAGTGGAACAACCCGGGACAGAAACACAGATACGCAGTATTTT. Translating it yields CASSGTTRDRNTDTQYF.

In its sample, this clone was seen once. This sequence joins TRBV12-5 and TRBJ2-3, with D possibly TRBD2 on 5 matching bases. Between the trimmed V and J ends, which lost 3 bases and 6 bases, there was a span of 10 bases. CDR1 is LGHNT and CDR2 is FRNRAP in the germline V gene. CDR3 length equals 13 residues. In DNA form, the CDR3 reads TGTGCTAGTGGTTTCGGAGGTCGGGATACGCAGTATTTT. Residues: CASGFGGRDTQYF.

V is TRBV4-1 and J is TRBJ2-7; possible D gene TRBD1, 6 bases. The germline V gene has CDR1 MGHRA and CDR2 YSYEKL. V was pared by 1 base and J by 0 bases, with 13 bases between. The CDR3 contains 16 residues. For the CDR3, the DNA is TGCGCCAGCAGCCAAGCCGACAGGTCGAGCTCCTACGAGCAGTACTTC. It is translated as CASSQADRSSSYEQYF.

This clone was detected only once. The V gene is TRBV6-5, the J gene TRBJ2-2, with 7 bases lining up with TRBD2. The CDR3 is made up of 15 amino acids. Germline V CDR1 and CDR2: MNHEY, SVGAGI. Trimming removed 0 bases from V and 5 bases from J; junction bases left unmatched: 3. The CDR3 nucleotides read TGTGCCAGCAGTTACTCGGGGGGGACGACCGGGGAGCTGTTTTTT. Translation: CASSYSGGTTGELFF.

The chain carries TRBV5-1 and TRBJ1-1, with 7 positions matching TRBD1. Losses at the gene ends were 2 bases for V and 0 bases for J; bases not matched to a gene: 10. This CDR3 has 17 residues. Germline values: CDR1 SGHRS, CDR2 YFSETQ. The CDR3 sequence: CASSFLGGRILNTEAFF. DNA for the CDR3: TGCGCCAGCAGCTTTCTAGGGGGCCGGATTTTGAACACTGAAGCTTTCTTT.

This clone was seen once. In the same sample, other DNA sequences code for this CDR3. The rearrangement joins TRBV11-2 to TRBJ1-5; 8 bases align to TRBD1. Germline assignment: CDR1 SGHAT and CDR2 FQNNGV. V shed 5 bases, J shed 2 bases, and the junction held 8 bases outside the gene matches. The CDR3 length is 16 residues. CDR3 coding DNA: TGTGCCAGCAGCCTAGGGACAGGCGGAGGCAATCAGCCCCAGCATTTT. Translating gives CASSLGTGGGNQPQHF.

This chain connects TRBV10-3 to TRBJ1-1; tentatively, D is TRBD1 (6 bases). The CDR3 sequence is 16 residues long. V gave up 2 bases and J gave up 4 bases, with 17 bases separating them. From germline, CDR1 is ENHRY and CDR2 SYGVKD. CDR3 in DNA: TGTGCCATCAGTGAGATGTCGGGGGGCTTCGCCACTGAAGCTTTCTTT. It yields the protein CAISEMSGGFATEAFF.

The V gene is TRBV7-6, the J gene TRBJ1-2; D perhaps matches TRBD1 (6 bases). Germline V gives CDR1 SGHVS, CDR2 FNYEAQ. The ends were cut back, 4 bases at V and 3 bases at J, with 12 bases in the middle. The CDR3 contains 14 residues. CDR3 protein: CASSSNRADYGYTF. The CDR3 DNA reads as TGTGCCAGCAGCTCGAACAGGGCCGACTATGGCTACACCTTC.

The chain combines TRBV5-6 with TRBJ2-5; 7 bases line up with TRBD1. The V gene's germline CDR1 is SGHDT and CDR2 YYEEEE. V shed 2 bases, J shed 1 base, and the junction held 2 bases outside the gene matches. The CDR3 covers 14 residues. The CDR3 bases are TGTGCCAGCAGCTTCGGGACAGTCCAAGAGACCCAGTACTTC. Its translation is CASSFGTVQETQYF. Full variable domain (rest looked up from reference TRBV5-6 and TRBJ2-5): DAGVTQSPTHLIKTRGQQVTLRCSPKSGHDTVSWYQQALGQGPQFIFQYYEEEERQRGNFPDRFSGHQFPNYSSELNVNALLLGDSALYLCASSFGTVQETQYFGPGTRLLVL.

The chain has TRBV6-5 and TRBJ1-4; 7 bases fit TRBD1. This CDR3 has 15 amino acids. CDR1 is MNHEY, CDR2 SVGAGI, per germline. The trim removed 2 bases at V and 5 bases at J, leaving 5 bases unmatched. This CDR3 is CASSYRQGWNEKLFF. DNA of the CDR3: TGTGCCAGCAGTTACCGACAGGGTTGGAATGAAAAACTGTTTTTT.

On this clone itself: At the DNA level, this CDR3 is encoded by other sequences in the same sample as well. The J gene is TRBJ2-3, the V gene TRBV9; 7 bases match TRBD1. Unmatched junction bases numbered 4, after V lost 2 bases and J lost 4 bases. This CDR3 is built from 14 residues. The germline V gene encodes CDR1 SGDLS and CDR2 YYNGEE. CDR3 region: CASSVGDSADTQYF. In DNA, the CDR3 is TGTGCCAGCAGCGTGGGGGACAGCGCAGATACGCAGTATTTT.

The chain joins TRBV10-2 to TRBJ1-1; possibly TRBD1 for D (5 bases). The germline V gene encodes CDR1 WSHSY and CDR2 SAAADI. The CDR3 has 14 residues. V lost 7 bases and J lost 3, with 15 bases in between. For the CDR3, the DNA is TGCGCCAGCACCCGGGGGGTGGGTGACACTGAAGCTTTCTTT. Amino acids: CASTRGVGDTEAFF.

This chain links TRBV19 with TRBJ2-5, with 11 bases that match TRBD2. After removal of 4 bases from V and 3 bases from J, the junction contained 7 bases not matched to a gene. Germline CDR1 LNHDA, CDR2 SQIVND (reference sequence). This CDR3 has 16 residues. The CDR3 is CASSTASGGPEETQYF. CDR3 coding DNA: TGTGCCAGTAGTACCGCTAGCGGGGGGCCCGAAGAGACCCAGTACTTC.

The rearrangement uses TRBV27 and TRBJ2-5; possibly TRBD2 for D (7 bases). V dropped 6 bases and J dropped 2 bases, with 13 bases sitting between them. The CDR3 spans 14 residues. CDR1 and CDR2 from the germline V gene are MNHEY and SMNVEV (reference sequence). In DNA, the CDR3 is TGTGCCAGCAGCTGGGGAGGGGGGCAAGAGACCCAGTACTTC. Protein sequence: CASSWGGGQETQYF.

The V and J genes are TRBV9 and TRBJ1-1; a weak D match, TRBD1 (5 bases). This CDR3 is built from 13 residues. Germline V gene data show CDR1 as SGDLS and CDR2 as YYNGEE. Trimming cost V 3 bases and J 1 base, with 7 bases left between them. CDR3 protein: CASSAGQNTEAFF. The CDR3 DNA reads TGTGCCAGCAGCGCTGGACAGAACACTGAAGCTTTCTTT.

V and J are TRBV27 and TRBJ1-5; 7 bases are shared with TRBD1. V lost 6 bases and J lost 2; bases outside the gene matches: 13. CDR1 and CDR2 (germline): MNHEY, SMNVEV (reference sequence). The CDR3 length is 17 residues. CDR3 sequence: CASSGLPQGGRNQPQHF. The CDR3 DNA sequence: TGTGCCAGCAGCGGACTCCCCCAGGGGGGACGCAATCAGCCCCAGCATTTT.

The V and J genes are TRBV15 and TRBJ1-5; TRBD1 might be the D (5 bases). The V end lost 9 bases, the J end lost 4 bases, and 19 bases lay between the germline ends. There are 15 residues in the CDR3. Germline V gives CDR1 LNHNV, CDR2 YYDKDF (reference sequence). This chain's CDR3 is CATAKGSISNQPQHF. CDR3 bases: TGTGCCACGGCAAAGGGGTCAATATCTAATCAGCCCCAGCATTTT.

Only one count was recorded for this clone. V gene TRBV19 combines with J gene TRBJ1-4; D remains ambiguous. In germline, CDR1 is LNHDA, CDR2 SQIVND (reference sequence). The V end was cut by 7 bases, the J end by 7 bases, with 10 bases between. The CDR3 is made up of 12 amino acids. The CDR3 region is CASTPRGEKLFF. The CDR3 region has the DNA TGTGCCAGTACCCCTCGGGGTGAAAAACTGTTTTTT.

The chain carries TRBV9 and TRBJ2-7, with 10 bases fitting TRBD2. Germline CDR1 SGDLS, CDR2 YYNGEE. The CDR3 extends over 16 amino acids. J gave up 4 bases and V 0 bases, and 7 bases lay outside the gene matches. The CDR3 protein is CASSVDWASGGYEQYF. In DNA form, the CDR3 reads TGTGCCAGCAGCGTAGATTGGGCTAGCGGGGGTTACGAGCAGTACTTC.

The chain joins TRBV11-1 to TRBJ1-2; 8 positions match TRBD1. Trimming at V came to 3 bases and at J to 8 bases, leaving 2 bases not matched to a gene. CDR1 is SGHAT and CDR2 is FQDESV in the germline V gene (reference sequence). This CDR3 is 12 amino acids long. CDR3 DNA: TGTGCCAGCAGCTTTGGGACAGGCGGCTACACCTTC. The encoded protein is CASSFGTGGYTF.

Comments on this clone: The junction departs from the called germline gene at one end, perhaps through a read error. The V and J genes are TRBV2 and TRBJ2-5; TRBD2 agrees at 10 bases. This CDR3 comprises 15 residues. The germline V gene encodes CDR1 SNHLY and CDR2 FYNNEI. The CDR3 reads CASSEERGGRETQYF. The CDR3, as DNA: TGTGCCAGCAGCGAAGAGCGGGGGGGCCGAGAGACCCAGTACTTC.

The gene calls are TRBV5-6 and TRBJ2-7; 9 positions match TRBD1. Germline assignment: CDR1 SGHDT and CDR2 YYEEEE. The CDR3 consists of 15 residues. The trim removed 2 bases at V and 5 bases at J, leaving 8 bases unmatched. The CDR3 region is CASSFGGTGIDEQYF. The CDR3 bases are TGTGCCAGCAGCTTCGGGGGGACAGGGATTGACGAGCAGTACTTC.

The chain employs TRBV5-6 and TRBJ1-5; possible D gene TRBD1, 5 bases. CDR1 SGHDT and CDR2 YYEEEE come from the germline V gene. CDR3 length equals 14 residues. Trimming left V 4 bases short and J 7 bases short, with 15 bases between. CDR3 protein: CASSTGGPAQPQHF. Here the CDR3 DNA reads TGTGCCAGCAGCACGGGGGGTCCGGCCCAGCCCCAGCATTTT.

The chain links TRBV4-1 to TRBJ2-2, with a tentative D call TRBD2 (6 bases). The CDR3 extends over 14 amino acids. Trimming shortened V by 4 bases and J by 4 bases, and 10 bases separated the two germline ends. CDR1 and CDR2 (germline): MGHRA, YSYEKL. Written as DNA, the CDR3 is TGCGCCAGCAGCCCCCCCGGGGGCACCGGGGAGCTGTTTTTT. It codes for CASSPPGGTGELFF.

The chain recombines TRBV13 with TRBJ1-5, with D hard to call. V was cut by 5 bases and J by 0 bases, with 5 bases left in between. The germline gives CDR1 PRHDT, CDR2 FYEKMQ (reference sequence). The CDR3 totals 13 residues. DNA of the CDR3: TGTGCCAGCAGCGGAGGTAGCAATCAGCCCCAGCATTTT. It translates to CASSGGSNQPQHF.

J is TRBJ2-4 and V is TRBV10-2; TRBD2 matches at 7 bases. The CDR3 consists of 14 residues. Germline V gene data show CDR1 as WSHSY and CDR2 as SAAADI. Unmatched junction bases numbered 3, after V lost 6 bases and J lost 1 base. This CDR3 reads CASSAGGAKNIQYF. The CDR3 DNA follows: TGCGCCAGCAGCGCCGGGGGGGCCAAAAACATTCAGTACTTC.

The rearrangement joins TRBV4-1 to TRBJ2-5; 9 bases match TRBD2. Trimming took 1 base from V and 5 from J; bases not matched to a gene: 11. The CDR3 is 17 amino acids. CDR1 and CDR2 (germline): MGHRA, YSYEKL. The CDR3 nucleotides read TGCGCCAGCAGCCAAGTGGGTCTAGCGGGGAACGGGGAGACCCAGTACTTC. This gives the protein CASSQVGLAGNGETQYF.

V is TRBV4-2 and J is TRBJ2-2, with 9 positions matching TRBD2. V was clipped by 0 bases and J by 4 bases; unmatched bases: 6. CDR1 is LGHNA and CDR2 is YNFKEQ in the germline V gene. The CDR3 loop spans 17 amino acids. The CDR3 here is CASSQDYGTSTTGELFF. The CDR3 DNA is TGTGCCAGCAGCCAAGACTATGGGACTAGCACCACCGGGGAGCTGTTTTTT.